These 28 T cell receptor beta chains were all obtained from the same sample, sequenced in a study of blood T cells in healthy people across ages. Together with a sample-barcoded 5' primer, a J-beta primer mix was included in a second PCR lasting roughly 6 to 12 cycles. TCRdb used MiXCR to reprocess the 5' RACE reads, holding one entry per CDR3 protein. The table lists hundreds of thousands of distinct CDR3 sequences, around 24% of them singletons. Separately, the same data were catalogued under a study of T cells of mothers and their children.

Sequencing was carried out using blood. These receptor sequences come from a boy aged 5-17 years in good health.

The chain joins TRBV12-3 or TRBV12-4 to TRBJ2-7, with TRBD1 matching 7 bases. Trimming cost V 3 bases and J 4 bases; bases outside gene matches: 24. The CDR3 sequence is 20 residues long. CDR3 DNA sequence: TGTGCCAGCAGTTTTTCCCCTCACCCCTTTACAGGGGTTGGATCTTACGAGCAGTACTTC. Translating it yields CASSFSPHPFTGVGSYEQYF.

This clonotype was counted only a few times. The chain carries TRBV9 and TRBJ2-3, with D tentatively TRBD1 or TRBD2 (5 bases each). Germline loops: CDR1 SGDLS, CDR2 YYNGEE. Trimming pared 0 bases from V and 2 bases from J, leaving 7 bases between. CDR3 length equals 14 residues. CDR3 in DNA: TGTGCCAGCAGCGTAGTGGGGGACACAGATACGCAGTATTTT. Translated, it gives CASSVVGDTDTQYF.

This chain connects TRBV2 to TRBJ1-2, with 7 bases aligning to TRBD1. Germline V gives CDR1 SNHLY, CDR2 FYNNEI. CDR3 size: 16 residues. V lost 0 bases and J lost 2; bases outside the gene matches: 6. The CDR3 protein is CASSEAPPTGNYGYTF. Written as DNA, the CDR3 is TGTGCCAGCAGTGAAGCTCCGCCGACAGGGAACTATGGCTACACCTTC.

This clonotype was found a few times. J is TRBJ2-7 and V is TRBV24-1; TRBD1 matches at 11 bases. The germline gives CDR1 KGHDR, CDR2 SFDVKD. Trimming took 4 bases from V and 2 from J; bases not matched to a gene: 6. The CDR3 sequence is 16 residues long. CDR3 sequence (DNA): TGTGCCACCAGTGAAGGACAGGGGGCAGTAGCCTACGAGCAGTACTTC. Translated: CATSEGQGAVAYEQYF.

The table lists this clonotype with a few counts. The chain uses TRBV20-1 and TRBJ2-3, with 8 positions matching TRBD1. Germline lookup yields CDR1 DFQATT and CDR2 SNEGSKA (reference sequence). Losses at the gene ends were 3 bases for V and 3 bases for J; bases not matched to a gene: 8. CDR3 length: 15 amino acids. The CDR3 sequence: CSASPGTGETDTQYF. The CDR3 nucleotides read TGCAGTGCTAGCCCCGGGACAGGTGAAACAGATACGCAGTATTTT.

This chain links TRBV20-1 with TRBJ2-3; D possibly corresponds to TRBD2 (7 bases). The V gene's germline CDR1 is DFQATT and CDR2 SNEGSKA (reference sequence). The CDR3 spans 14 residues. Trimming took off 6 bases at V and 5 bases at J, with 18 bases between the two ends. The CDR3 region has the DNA TGCAGTGCGCGGACTGGGGGGGCTAGAGATACGCAGTATTTT. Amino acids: CSARTGGARDTQYF.

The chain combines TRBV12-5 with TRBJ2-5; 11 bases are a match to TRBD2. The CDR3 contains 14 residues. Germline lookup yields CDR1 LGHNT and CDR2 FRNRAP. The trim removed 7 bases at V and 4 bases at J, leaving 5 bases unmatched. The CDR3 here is CASALTSGRETQYF. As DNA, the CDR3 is TGTGCTAGTGCCCTAACTAGCGGGAGAGAGACCCAGTACTTC. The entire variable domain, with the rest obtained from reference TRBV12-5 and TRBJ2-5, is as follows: DARVTQTPRHKVTEMGQEVTMRCQPILGHNTVFWYRQTMMQGLELLAYFRNRAPLDDSGMPKDRFSAEMPDATLATLKIQPSEPRDSAVYFCASALTSGRETQYFGPGTRLLVL.

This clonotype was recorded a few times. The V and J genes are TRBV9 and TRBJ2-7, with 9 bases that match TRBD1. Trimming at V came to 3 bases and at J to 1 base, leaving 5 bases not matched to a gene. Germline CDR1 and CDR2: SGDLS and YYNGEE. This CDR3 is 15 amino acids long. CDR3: CASSAGTGFSYEQYF. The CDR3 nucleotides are TGTGCCAGCAGCGCCGGGACAGGGTTTTCCTACGAGCAGTACTTC.

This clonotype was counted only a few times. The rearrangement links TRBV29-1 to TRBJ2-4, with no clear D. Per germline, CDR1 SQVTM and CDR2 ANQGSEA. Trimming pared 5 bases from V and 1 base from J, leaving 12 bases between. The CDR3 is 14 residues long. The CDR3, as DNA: TGCAGCGTTAGGGCGAGTGAGGCCAAAAACATTCAGTACTTC. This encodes CSVRASEAKNIQYF.

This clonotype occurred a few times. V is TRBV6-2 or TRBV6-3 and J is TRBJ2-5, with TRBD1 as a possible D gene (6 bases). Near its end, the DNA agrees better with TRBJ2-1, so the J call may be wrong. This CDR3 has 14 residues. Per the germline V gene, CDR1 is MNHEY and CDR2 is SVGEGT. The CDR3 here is CASSLDRGGNEQFF. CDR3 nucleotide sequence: TGTGCCAGCAGTTTAGACCGAGGGGGTAATGAGCAGTTCTTC.

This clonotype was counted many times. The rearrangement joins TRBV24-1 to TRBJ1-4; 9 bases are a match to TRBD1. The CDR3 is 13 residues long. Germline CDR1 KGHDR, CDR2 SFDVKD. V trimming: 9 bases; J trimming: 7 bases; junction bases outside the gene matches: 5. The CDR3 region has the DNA TGTGCCACCGGAGGGACAGGGACTGAAAAACTGTTTTTT. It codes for CATGGTGTEKLFF.

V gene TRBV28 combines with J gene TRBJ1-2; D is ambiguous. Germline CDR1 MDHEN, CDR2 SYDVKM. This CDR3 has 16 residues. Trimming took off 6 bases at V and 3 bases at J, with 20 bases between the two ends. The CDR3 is CASSASGQKLYYGYTF. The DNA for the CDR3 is TGTGCCAGCAGCGCAAGTGGCCAGAAACTCTACTATGGCTACACCTTC.

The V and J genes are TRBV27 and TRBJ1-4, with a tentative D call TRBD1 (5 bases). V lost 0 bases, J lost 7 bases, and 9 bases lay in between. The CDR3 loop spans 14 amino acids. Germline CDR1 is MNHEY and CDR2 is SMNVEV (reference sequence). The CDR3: CASSLSGAIEKLFF. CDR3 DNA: TGTGCCAGCAGTTTATCAGGGGCGATTGAAAAACTGTTTTTT.

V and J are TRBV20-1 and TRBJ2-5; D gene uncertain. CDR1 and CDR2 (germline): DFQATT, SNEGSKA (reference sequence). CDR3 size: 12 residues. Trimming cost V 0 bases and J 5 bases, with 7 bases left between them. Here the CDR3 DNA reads TGCAGTGCTAGAGAGTATAGGGAGACCCAGTACTTC. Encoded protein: CSAREYRETQYF.

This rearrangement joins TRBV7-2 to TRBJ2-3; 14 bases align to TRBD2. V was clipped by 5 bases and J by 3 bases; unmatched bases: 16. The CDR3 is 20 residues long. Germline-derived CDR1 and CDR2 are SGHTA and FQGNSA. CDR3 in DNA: TGTGCCAGCAGCCTCTACCCCGGGACTAGCGGGAGAGGGGGGACAGATACGCAGTATTTT. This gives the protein CASSLYPGTSGRGGTDTQYF.

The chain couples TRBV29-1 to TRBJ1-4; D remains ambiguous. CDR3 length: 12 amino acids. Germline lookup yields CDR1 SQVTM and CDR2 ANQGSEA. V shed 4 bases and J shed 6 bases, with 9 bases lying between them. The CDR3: CSVVGRDEKLFF. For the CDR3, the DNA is TGCAGCGTTGTCGGCAGAGATGAAAAACTGTTTTTT.

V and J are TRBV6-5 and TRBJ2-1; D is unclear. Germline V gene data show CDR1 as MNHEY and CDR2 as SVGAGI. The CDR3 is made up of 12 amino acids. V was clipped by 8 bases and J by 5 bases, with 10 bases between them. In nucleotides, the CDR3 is TGTGCCAGCGGAAGATTCGACAATGAGCAGTTCTTC. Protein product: CASGRFDNEQFF.

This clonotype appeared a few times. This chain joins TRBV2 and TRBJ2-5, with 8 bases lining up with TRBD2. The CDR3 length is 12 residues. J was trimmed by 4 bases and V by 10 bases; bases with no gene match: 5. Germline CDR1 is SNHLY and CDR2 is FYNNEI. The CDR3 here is CATGGIRETQYF. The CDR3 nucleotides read TGTGCCACGGGGGGGATCCGAGAGACCCAGTACTTC.

CDR3 amino acids: CASSQQGAPFGYTF. The CDR3 DNA is TGTGCCAGCAGCCAACAGGGGGCTCCTTTTGGCTACACCTTC. This rearrangement joins TRBV3-1 to TRBJ1-2; 8 positions match TRBD1. Germline CDR1 LGHDT, CDR2 YNNKEL (reference sequence). This CDR3 has 14 residues. The V segment lost 2 bases and the J segment 7 bases; nucleotides outside the gene matches: 6.

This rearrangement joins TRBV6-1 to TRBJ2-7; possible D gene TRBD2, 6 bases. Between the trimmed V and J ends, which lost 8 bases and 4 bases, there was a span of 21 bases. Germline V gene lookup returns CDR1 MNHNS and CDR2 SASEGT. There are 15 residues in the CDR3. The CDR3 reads CASGEAGGEQYEQYF. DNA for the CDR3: TGTGCCAGCGGAGAAGCCGGCGGGGAACAATACGAGCAGTACTTC.

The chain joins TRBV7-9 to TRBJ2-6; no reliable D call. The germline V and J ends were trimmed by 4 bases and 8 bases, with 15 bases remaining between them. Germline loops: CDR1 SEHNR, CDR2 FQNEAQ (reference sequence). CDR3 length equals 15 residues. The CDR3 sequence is CASSWTESRTNVLTF. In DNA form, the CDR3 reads TGTGCCAGCAGCTGGACGGAGAGTAGGACCAACGTCCTGACTTTC. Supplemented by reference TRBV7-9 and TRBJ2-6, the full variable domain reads DTGVSQNPRHKITKRGQNVTFRCDPISEHNRLYWYRQTLGQGPEFLTYFQNEAQLEKSRLLSDRFSAERPKGSFSTLEIQRTEQGDSAMYLCASSWTESRTNVLTFGAGSRLTVL.

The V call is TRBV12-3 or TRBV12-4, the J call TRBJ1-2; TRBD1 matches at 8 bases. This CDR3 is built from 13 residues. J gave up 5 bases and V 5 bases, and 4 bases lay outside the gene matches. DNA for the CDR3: TGTGCCAGCAGTCAGGACAGGGTTTATGGCTACACCTTC. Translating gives CASSQDRVYGYTF.

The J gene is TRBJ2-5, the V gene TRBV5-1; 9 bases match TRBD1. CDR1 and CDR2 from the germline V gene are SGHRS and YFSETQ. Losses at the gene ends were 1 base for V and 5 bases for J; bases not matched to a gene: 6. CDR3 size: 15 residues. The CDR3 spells CASSLTGGRVETQYF. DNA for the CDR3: TGCGCCAGCAGCTTGACAGGGGGCAGAGTGGAGACCCAGTACTTC.

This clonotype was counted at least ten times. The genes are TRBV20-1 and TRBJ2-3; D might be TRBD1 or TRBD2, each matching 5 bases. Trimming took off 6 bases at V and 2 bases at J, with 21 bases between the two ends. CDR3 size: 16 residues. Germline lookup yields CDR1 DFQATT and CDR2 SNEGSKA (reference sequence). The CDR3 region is CSAQEQRGMTTDTQYF. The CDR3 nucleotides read TGCAGTGCCCAAGAACAGAGGGGCATGACCACAGATACGCAGTATTTT.

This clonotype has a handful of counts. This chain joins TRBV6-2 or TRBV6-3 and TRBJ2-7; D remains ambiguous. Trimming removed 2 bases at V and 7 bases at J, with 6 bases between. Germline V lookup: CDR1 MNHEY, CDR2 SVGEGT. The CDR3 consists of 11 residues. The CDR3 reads CASSYGMEQYF. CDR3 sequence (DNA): TGTGCCAGCAGTTACGGCATGGAGCAGTACTTC.

The chain's CDR3 is CASSLAGPGDVSGNTIYF. CDR3 nucleotides: TGTGCCAGCAGCTTAGCGGGGCCAGGGGATGTCTCTGGAAACACCATATATTTT. V is TRBV7-2 and J is TRBJ1-3, with D tentatively TRBD1 (6 bases). Germline loops: CDR1 SGHTA, CDR2 FQGNSA. The CDR3 is made up of 18 amino acids. V was cut by 0 bases and J by 0 bases, with 15 bases left in between.

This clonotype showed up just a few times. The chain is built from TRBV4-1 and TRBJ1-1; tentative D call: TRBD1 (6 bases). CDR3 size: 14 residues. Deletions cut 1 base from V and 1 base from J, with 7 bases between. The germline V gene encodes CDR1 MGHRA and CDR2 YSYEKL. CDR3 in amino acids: CASSQVTGNTEAFF. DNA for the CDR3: TGCGCCAGCAGCCAAGTGACAGGGAACACTGAAGCTTTCTTT.

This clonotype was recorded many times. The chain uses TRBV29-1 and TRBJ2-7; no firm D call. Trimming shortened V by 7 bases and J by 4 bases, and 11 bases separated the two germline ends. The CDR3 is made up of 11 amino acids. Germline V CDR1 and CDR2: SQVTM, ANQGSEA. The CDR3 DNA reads TGCAGCGGGGTATGGTCTTACGAGCAGTACTTC. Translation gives CSGVWSYEQYF.